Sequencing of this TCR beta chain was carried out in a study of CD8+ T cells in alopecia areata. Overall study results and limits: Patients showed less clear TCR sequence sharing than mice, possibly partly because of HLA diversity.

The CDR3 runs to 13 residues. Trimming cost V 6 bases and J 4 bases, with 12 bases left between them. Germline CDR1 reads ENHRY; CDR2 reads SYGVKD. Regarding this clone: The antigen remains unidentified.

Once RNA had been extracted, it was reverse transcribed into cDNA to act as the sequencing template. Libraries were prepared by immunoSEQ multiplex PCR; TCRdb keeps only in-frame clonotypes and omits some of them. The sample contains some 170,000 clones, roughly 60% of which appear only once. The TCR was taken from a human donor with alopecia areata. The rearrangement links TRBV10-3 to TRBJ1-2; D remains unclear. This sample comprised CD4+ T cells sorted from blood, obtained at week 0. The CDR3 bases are TGTGCCATCAGGCAAGACAAACTCTATGGCTACACCTTC. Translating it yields CAIRQDKLYGYTF.